The next 19 T cell receptor beta chains were all read from a single sample in a study of blood T cell repertoires in COVID-19. The method was immunoSEQ multiplex PCR; TCRdb's version includes in-frame clones alone and lacks a portion of them. The sample includes fewer than 200,000 clones, 75% to 80% seen only once; the top ten take more than 25%. The sequenced sample was peripheral blood. These receptors came from a woman in her 70s with acute or convalescent COVID-19.

The chain carries TRBV12-3 or TRBV12-4 and TRBJ1-5; 9 bases fit TRBD1. Unmatched junction bases numbered 3, after V lost 5 bases and J lost 7 bases. The CDR3 is 13 amino acids. CDR3: CASSLTGGQPQHF. The CDR3 DNA follows: TGTGCCAGCAGTCTGACAGGGGGGCAGCCCCAGCATTTT.

The chain employs TRBV19 and TRBJ1-3; D is perhaps TRBD1 (5 bases). Between the trimmed V and J ends, which lost 5 bases and 0 bases, there was a span of 11 bases. Germline V gives CDR1 LNHDA, CDR2 SQIVND (reference sequence). The CDR3 sequence is 15 residues long. Here the CDR3 reads CASSPTGVSGNTIYF. The CDR3 coding sequence is TGTGCCAGTAGTCCCACAGGAGTCTCTGGAAACACCATATATTTT.

J is TRBJ2-1 and V is TRBV19, with 11 bases matching TRBD2. The ends lost 7 bases at V and 5 bases at J; junction bases unmatched: 16. Looked up from germline, CDR1 is LNHDA and CDR2 is SQIVND (reference sequence). The CDR3 has 18 residues. The CDR3 loop reads CASTPKAPGLAVNNEQFF. CDR3 in DNA: TGTGCCAGTACCCCCAAGGCCCCGGGACTAGCGGTAAACAATGAGCAGTTCTTC.

The chain is built from TRBV5-8 and TRBJ2-1, with 9 bases aligning to TRBD1. Germline-derived CDR1 and CDR2 are SGHTS and YDEGEE. V shed 4 bases, J shed 5 bases, and the junction held 7 bases outside the gene matches. The CDR3 has 15 amino acids. The CDR3 region is CASSLGTGFDNEQFF. For the CDR3, the DNA is TGTGCCAGCAGCCTTGGGACAGGGTTTGACAATGAGCAGTTCTTC.

J is TRBJ2-3 and V is TRBV6-1; D is uncertain. Trimming removed 2 bases from V and 1 base from J, with 4 bases in between. CDR1 is MNHNS and CDR2 is SASEGT in the germline V gene. CDR3 length: 13 amino acids. CDR3 coding DNA: TGTGCCAGCAGTGAATTCGGCACAGATACGCAGTATTTT. It codes for CASSEFGTDTQYF.

In DNA form, the CDR3 reads TGTGCCAGCAGTGATGGGACAGTCTATGGCTACACCTTC. Translated, it gives CASSDGTVYGYTF. V gene TRBV6-1 combines with J gene TRBJ1-2; 7 bases are a match to TRBD1. Looked up from germline, CDR1 is MNHNS and CDR2 is SASEGT. With V trimmed by 3 bases and J by 4 bases, 2 bases remained unmatched. The CDR3 loop spans 13 amino acids.

There are a few counts of this clone. The CDR3, as DNA: TGCGCCAGCAGCTTGGCGGGGGGCCTGTTTTACGAGCAGTACTTC. It encodes CASSLAGGLFYEQYF. This chain joins TRBV5-1 and TRBJ2-7, with D possibly matching TRBD2 (7 bases). V was pared by 0 bases and J by 4 bases, with 14 bases between. CDR3 length equals 15 residues. Germline loops: CDR1 SGHRS, CDR2 YFSETQ.

J is TRBJ2-1 and V is TRBV5-1; 9 positions match TRBD2. The germline gives CDR1 SGHRS, CDR2 YFSETQ. V trimming: 0 bases; J trimming: 9 bases; junction bases outside the gene matches: 7. The CDR3 has 15 residues. CDR3 DNA: TGCGCCAGCAGCTTGGGAAAGCGGGAGGCGGGTGAGCAGTTCTTC. This gives the protein CASSLGKREAGEQFF.

V is TRBV5-4 and J is TRBJ2-6; tentative D call: TRBD1 (6 bases). This CDR3 comprises 16 residues. CDR1 and CDR2 (germline): SGHNT, YYREEE (reference sequence). V was trimmed by 2 bases and J by 2 bases, leaving 11 bases between them. The CDR3 coding sequence is TGTGCCAGCAGCTTACAGGGACCCGCTGGGGCCAACGTCCTGACTTTC. Translation: CASSLQGPAGANVLTF.

This clone was seen only a few times. The chain is built from TRBV5-1 and TRBJ1-4; D remains ambiguous. V was trimmed by 7 bases and J by 4 bases, leaving 17 bases between them. CDR1 SGHRS and CDR2 YFSETQ come from the germline V gene. This CDR3 comprises 15 residues. The CDR3 region has the DNA TGCGCCAGCGGCACTGGGCAGCTTATTAATGAAAAACTGTTTTTT. It is translated as CASGTGQLINEKLFF.

This chain links TRBV3-1 (or the pseudogene TRBV3-2) with TRBJ1-6, with 7 bases that match TRBD1. The germline V gene encodes CDR1 LGHDT and CDR2 YNNKEL (reference sequence). V shed 5 bases, J shed 7 bases, and the junction held 11 bases outside the gene matches. The CDR3 sequence is 16 residues long. The CDR3 coding sequence is TGTGCCAGCAGCGATGCTACAGGGGCTGGGAATTCACCCCTCCACTTT. This encodes CASSDATGAGNSPLHF.

The chain employs TRBV7-2 and TRBJ1-3, with TRBD1 matching 7 bases. Germline CDR1 reads SGHTA; CDR2 reads FQGNSA. The CDR3 is 15 amino acids. V shed 5 bases and J 0 bases; nucleotides not matched to a gene: 4. CDR3 nucleotide sequence: TGTGCCAGCAGCCCCCGGACAGGCTCTGGAAACACCATATATTTT. Translated: CASSPRTGSGNTIYF.

The genes are TRBV6-5 and TRBJ1-2; a weak D match, TRBD1 (6 bases). The ends were cut back, 7 bases at V and 3 bases at J, with 12 bases in the middle. The CDR3 is made up of 13 amino acids. CDR1 and CDR2 from the germline V gene are MNHEY and SVGAGI. Here the CDR3 reads CASKGGSDYGYTF. CDR3 sequence (DNA): TGTGCCAGCAAGGGGGGGTCTGACTATGGCTACACCTTC.

The chain has TRBV3-1 (or the pseudogene TRBV3-2) and TRBJ2-1, with TRBD2 identical over 7 bases. The CDR3 runs to 15 residues. Germline V gene lookup returns CDR1 LGHDT and CDR2 YNNKEL (reference sequence). J was trimmed by 8 bases and V by 2 bases; bases with no gene match: 9. CDR3 sequence reads: CASSQSWGGIYEQFF. CDR3 DNA sequence: TGTGCCAGCAGCCAATCTTGGGGGGGAATCTATGAGCAGTTCTTC.

The chain combines TRBV10-3 with TRBJ2-6; TRBD1 aligns across 12 bases. This CDR3 spans 18 amino acids. Trimming took 4 bases from V and 4 from J; bases not matched to a gene: 8. Germline-derived CDR1 and CDR2 are ENHRY and SYGVKD. The CDR3 loop is CAISGGTGGAGGANVLTF. CDR3 sequence (DNA): TGTGCCATCAGTGGGGGGACAGGGGGCGCAGGAGGGGCCAACGTCCTGACTTTC.

The chain is built from TRBV7-8 and TRBJ1-1; 12 nucleotides line up with TRBD1. This CDR3 is 17 amino acids long. Trimming took 1 base from V and 5 from J; bases not matched to a gene: 8. From germline, CDR1 is SGHVS and CDR2 FQNEAQ. CDR3 amino acids: CASSLVGQGAVRTEAFF. Written as DNA, the CDR3 is TGTGCCAGCAGCTTAGTGGGACAGGGGGCGGTGAGAACTGAAGCTTTCTTT.

The chain links TRBV2 to TRBJ1-4; a possible D gene is TRBD1 (6 bases). The CDR3 totals 14 residues. Trimming stripped 2 bases from V and 8 bases from J, with 12 bases between. Germline V gene data show CDR1 as SNHLY and CDR2 as FYNNEI. The CDR3 nucleotides read TGTGCCAGCAGTGAACAGGGGTTAGGCGAAAAACTGTTTTTT. Translated: CASSEQGLGEKLFF.

The chain joins TRBV5-1 to TRBJ2-2; the D is unclear. The germline CDR1 and CDR2 sequences are SGHRS and YFSETQ. CDR3 length equals 13 residues. Trimming pared 5 bases from V and 2 bases from J, leaving 7 bases between. CDR3: CASRQTNTGELFF. The CDR3 nucleotides read TGCGCCAGCAGGCAGACTAACACCGGGGAGCTGTTTTTT.

The chain joins TRBV9 to TRBJ1-6; D not certain. The CDR3 runs 19 residues. V was cut by 0 bases and J by 7 bases, with 23 bases left in between. Per germline, CDR1 SGDLS and CDR2 YYNGEE. CDR3 protein: CASSVDPVAGGLINSPLHF. CDR3 nucleotide sequence: TGTGCCAGCAGCGTAGACCCCGTTGCGGGAGGCCTCATCAATTCACCCCTCCACTTT.